These 18 T cell receptor beta chains came from one sample sequenced in a study of blood T cell repertoires in COVID-19. Libraries were prepared by immunoSEQ multiplex PCR; TCRdb keeps only in-frame clonotypes and omits some of them. The table records 150,000 or so clones, around 88% of them present only once. Sequenced input: PBMCs or T cells enriched from blood (not recorded which). These receptors were obtained from a woman in her forties or fifties in a cohort exposed to, infected with or recovered from COVID-19 (not recorded which).

This clone was counted only a few times. This chain connects TRBV15 to TRBJ2-4; TRBD2 agrees at 9 bases. Germline-derived CDR1 and CDR2 are LNHNV and YYDKDF (reference sequence). Unmatched junction bases numbered 17, after V lost 5 bases and J lost 6 bases. The CDR3 runs 18 residues. CDR3 coding DNA: TGTGCCACCAGCGGGACTTTGGGAGCGGGGGGCAGGGGAAACATTCAGTACTTC. Residues: CATSGTLGAGGRGNIQYF.

The genes are TRBV29-1 and TRBJ2-1; D possibly corresponds to TRBD2 (6 bases). Germline V lookup: CDR1 SQVTM, CDR2 ANQGSEA. V was pared by 6 bases and J by 7 bases, with 13 bases between. The CDR3 covers 12 residues. The CDR3 sequence is CSVSGGRNEQFF. The DNA for the CDR3 is TGCAGCGTATCCGGGGGACGGAATGAGCAGTTCTTC.

The chain is built from TRBV7-8 and TRBJ1-1; D is possibly TRBD1 (5 bases). V was shortened by 2 bases and J by 4 bases, with 11 bases between the two germline ends. CDR3 length: 14 amino acids. Germline CDR1 and CDR2: SGHVS and FQNEAQ. DNA for the CDR3: TGTGCCAGCAGCTTATCAGGGACTAGCACTGAAGCTTTCTTT. Encoded protein: CASSLSGTSTEAFF.

The chain couples TRBV6-5 to TRBJ2-5, with D maybe TRBD1 (5 bases). This CDR3 is built from 13 residues. The germline V and J ends were trimmed by 6 bases and 7 bases, with 15 bases remaining between them. From germline, CDR1 is MNHEY and CDR2 SVGAGI. DNA of the CDR3: TGTGCCAGCAGACCCGGGCCCCAGGGGACCCAGTACTTC. Protein product: CASRPGPQGTQYF.

The chain links TRBV19 to TRBJ1-2; D may be TRBD1 (6 bases). Germline lookup yields CDR1 LNHDA and CDR2 SQIVND (reference sequence). The CDR3 extends over 16 amino acids. Trimming stripped 4 bases from V and 6 bases from J, with 21 bases between. CDR3 sequence: CASSTSGQNQRHGYTF. The CDR3 coding sequence is TGTGCCAGTAGTACAAGCGGACAGAATCAGAGGCATGGCTACACCTTC.

J is TRBJ1-6 and V is TRBV5-1; no clear D. The CDR3 loop spans 15 amino acids. Per the germline V gene, CDR1 is SGHRS and CDR2 is YFSETQ. The germline V and J ends were trimmed by 0 bases and 7 bases, with 11 bases remaining between them. The CDR3: CASSLESRGNSPLHF. The CDR3 DNA follows: TGCGCCAGCAGCTTGGAGTCTAGAGGGAATTCACCCCTCCACTTT.

J is TRBJ2-7 and V is TRBV7-2; 10 bases map to TRBD1. This CDR3 comprises 15 residues. CDR1 is SGHTA, CDR2 FQGNSA, per germline. V was pared by 3 bases and J by 5 bases, with 7 bases of the junction left unmatched. In nucleotides, the CDR3 is TGTGCCAGCAGCTTCAGCCGGGACAGGGGAAACGAGCAGTACTTC. It is translated as CASSFSRDRGNEQYF.

The chain is built from TRBV5-1 and TRBJ2-2; D remains ambiguous. Germline V gene data show CDR1 as SGHRS and CDR2 as YFSETQ. V was clipped by 4 bases and J by 2 bases, with 12 bases between them. The CDR3 sequence is 15 residues long. CDR3 DNA: TGCGCCAGCAGCGAAAACCGACACAACACCGGGGAGCTGTTTTTT. It is translated as CASSENRHNTGELFF.

The V and J genes are TRBV20-1 and TRBJ2-1; weak D call: TRBD2 (6 bases). This CDR3 is built from 14 residues. V was cut by 3 bases and J by 9 bases, with 18 bases left in between. Per germline, CDR1 DFQATT and CDR2 SNEGSKA (reference sequence). CDR3 nucleotide sequence: TGCAGTGCTAGTGAGTCTAGCGCCAGCGGTGAGCAGTTCTTC. Encoded protein: CSASESSASGEQFF.

V usage is TRBV19 and J usage is TRBJ2-1, with D possibly matching TRBD1 (7 bases). CDR1 is LNHDA and CDR2 is SQIVND in the germline V gene (reference sequence). Trimming pared 4 bases from V and 5 bases from J, leaving 15 bases between. The CDR3 runs to 15 residues. CDR3 protein: CASSTQARGDNEQFF. CDR3 sequence (DNA): TGTGCCAGTAGTACCCAGGCCAGGGGGGACAATGAGCAGTTCTTC.

The rearrangement joins TRBV27 to TRBJ1-5; D gene uncertain. The CDR3 is 15 residues long. CDR1 is MNHEY and CDR2 is SMNVEV in the germline V gene (reference sequence). V lost 2 bases and J 4 bases, leaving 12 bases between the germline ends. CDR3: CASSLRSGTNQPQHF. The CDR3 region has the DNA TGTGCCAGCAGTTTACGGTCAGGAACAAATCAGCCCCAGCATTTT.

The chain uses TRBV13 and TRBJ2-3; D perhaps matches TRBD1 (7 bases). Per the germline V gene, CDR1 is PRHDT and CDR2 is FYEKMQ (reference sequence). The germline V and J ends were trimmed by 7 bases and 3 bases, with 17 bases remaining between them. This CDR3 spans 15 amino acids. CDR3: CASTPGGFRTDTQYF. The CDR3 nucleotides are TGTGCCAGCACCCCAGGGGGGTTTCGGACAGATACGCAGTATTTT.

The rearrangement links TRBV30 to TRBJ2-3; D not certain. The germline V and J ends were trimmed by 2 bases and 0 bases, with 9 bases remaining between them. This CDR3 spans 14 amino acids. Germline V gene lookup returns CDR1 GTSNPN and CDR2 SVGIG (reference sequence). Here the CDR3 reads CAWSTSASTDTQYF. In DNA, the CDR3 is TGTGCCTGGAGTACGAGCGCTAGCACAGATACGCAGTATTTT.

This rearrangement joins TRBV30 to TRBJ1-5; a weak D match, TRBD1 (5 bases). This CDR3 has 14 residues. Deletions cut 1 base from V and 0 bases from J, with 7 bases between. Germline CDR1 is GTSNPN and CDR2 is SVGIG (reference sequence). Here the CDR3 reads CAWSEDISNQPQHF. The DNA for the CDR3 is TGTGCCTGGAGTGAGGACATTAGCAATCAGCCCCAGCATTTT.

The rearrangement links TRBV7-6 to TRBJ2-5; a weak D match, TRBD2 (5 bases). Trimming cost V 8 bases and J 5 bases, with 9 bases left between them. CDR3 size: 11 residues. CDR1 and CDR2 from the germline V gene are SGHVS and FNYEAQ. The chain's CDR3 is CASGLGETQYF. CDR3 in DNA: TGTGCCAGCGGACTGGGGGAGACCCAGTACTTC.

The rearrangement uses TRBV29-1 and TRBJ2-7; possible D gene TRBD1, 6 bases. The length of the CDR3 is 11 residues. The germline V gene has CDR1 SQVTM and CDR2 ANQGSEA. Trimming removed 2 bases from V and 7 bases from J, with 9 bases in between. In DNA, the CDR3 is TGCAGCGTTGAATTGGGGGCGGAGCAGTACTTC. Protein: CSVELGAEQYF.

The J gene is TRBJ2-4, the V gene TRBV4-1; D is undetermined. V lost 0 bases and J 6 bases, leaving 12 bases between the germline ends. CDR3 length: 15 amino acids. The V gene's germline CDR1 is MGHRA and CDR2 YSYEKL. CDR3 amino acids: CASSQDPSKPNIQYF. CDR3 nucleotide sequence: TGCGCCAGCAGCCAAGATCCATCGAAGCCAAACATTCAGTACTTC.

The chain couples TRBV13 to TRBJ1-3, with a tentative D call TRBD1 (6 bases). CDR3 length: 15 residues. V lost 3 bases and J lost 0, with 9 bases in between. Germline V gene sequence: CDR1 PRHDT, CDR2 FYEKMQ (reference sequence). In DNA form, the CDR3 reads TGTGCCAGCAGCTTGGACAGCAGCTCTGGAAACACCATATATTTT. It codes for CASSLDSSSGNTIYF.